The 29 T cell receptor beta chains below were found in one sample sequenced in a study of T cell responses to AZD1222 COVID-19 vaccine. Only in-frame clones appear in the TCRdb table, and some are missing; sequencing was by immunoSEQ multiplex PCR. The data hold 120,000 to 150,000 clones, with 70% to 90% observed a single time. The source was peripheral blood, collected on day 0 of AZD1222 vaccination. These receptor sequences come from an adult in good health.

The chain couples TRBV9 to TRBJ1-3; D perhaps matches TRBD1 (5 bases). V lost 0 bases and J 4 bases, leaving 17 bases between the germline ends. The germline gives CDR1 SGDLS, CDR2 YYNGEE. This CDR3 has 17 amino acids. CDR3 sequence reads: CASSVAAGSGLGNTIYF. Written as DNA, the CDR3 is TGTGCCAGCAGCGTAGCGGCAGGTTCGGGGCTGGGAAACACCATATATTTT.

The chain has TRBV9 and TRBJ1-2; possibly TRBD1 for D (6 bases). This CDR3 contains 15 residues. CDR1 and CDR2 from the germline V gene are SGDLS and YYNGEE. V lost 4 bases and J lost 4, with 17 bases in between. CDR3 sequence reads: CASSPQLGAGYGYTF. DNA for the CDR3: TGTGCCAGCAGCCCGCAATTGGGGGCTGGCTATGGCTACACCTTC.

This chain links TRBV7-6 with TRBJ2-5, with D possibly TRBD1 on 5 matching bases. V shed 5 bases and J shed 2 bases, with 18 bases lying between them. This CDR3 region has 16 residues. Germline CDR1 SGHVS, CDR2 FNYEAQ. Here the CDR3 DNA reads TGTGCCAGCAGCCCAACCCCTCCGACAGATCAAGAGACCCAGTACTTC. This gives the protein CASSPTPPTDQETQYF.

V gene TRBV2 combines with J gene TRBJ2-2; D remains ambiguous. Germline CDR1 is SNHLY and CDR2 is FYNNEI. The germline V and J ends were trimmed by 1 base and 7 bases, with 7 bases remaining between them. The CDR3 consists of 13 residues. The CDR3 here is CASSEGWGGELFF. The CDR3 coding sequence is TGTGCCAGCAGTGAAGGCTGGGGCGGGGAGCTGTTTTTT.

The J gene is TRBJ1-5, the V gene TRBV6-5; D is ambiguous. The V gene's germline CDR1 is MNHEY and CDR2 SVGAGI. This CDR3 is 13 amino acids long. V was clipped by 7 bases and J by 8 bases, with 15 bases between them. Here the CDR3 reads CASTLLPPEPQHF. The CDR3 DNA is TGTGCCAGCACCCTCTTACCCCCGGAGCCCCAGCATTTT.

This rearrangement joins TRBV5-1 to TRBJ2-3; no reliable D call. V was pared by 1 base and J by 2 bases, with 14 bases between. Germline CDR1 SGHRS, CDR2 YFSETQ. This CDR3 has 16 residues. The CDR3 here is CASSLPPFTITDTQYF. As DNA, the CDR3 is TGCGCCAGCAGCTTGCCCCCCTTTACCATCACAGATACGCAGTATTTT.

The chain carries TRBV5-8 and TRBJ1-2; perhaps TRBD1 as D (5 bases). Germline CDR1 is SGHTS and CDR2 is YDEGEE. The CDR3 contains 15 residues. V was shortened by 1 base and J by 3 bases, with 13 bases between the two germline ends. CDR3 DNA sequence: TGTGCCAGCAGCTTGAGCCCCGGGACTGACTATGGCTACACCTTC. Translating gives CASSLSPGTDYGYTF.

V usage is TRBV10-2 and J usage is TRBJ2-5; 9 positions agree with TRBD2. The germline gives CDR1 WSHSY, CDR2 SAAADI. The CDR3 has 14 amino acids. Unmatched junction bases numbered 7, after V lost 6 bases and J lost 5 bases. Here the CDR3 DNA reads TGCGCCAGCAGCCTAGCGGGGTTCGGGGAGACCCAGTACTTC. Translating it yields CASSLAGFGETQYF.

The J gene is TRBJ1-2, the V gene TRBV7-9; TRBD1 aligns across 9 bases. V lost 5 bases to trimming and J lost 8 bases; unmatched junction nucleotides: 6. Germline V gene lookup returns CDR1 SEHNR and CDR2 FQNEAQ (reference sequence). The CDR3 is 13 amino acids. The CDR3 coding sequence is TGTGCCAGCAGCCGGGACAGGGTGGACGGCTACACCTTC. Translation gives CASSRDRVDGYTF. Full variable domain (outside the CDR3, taken from reference TRBV7-9 and TRBJ1-2): DTGVSQNPRHKITKRGQNVTFRCDPISEHNRLYWYRQTLGQGPEFLTYFQNEAQLEKSRLLSDRFSAERPKGSFSTLEIQRTEQGDSAMYLCASSRDRVDGYTFGSGTRLTVV.

The chain links TRBV7-2 to TRBJ2-7; the D gene is possibly TRBD2 (5 bases). V was clipped by 5 bases and J by 1 base, with 12 bases between them. The germline gives CDR1 SGHTA, CDR2 FQGNSA. The length of the CDR3 is 14 residues. The CDR3 bases are TGTGCCAGCAGCGTAACGAGGGCGTCCTACGAGCAGTACTTC. Translating it yields CASSVTRASYEQYF.

In nucleotides, the CDR3 is TGTGCCACCCACAGGGACTTCGGCTATGGCTACACCTTC. Its translation: CATHRDFGYGYTF. The V and J genes are TRBV10-3 and TRBJ1-2; possibly TRBD1 for D (6 bases). There are 13 residues in the CDR3. The germline V gene has CDR1 ENHRY and CDR2 SYGVKD. V was clipped by 10 bases and J by 4 bases, with 16 bases between them.

This sequence joins TRBV7-9 and TRBJ2-1; weak D call: TRBD1 (6 bases). V shed 5 bases and J shed 4 bases, with 18 bases lying between them. Per the germline V gene, CDR1 is SEHNR and CDR2 is FQNEAQ (reference sequence). The CDR3 is 16 amino acids. The CDR3 DNA reads TGTGCCAGCAGCCTGAGTGGGACACCCCCTTACAATGAGCAGTTCTTC. Protein sequence: CASSLSGTPPYNEQFF. The full variable domain, its missing parts supplied by reference TRBV7-9 and TRBJ2-1, is DTGVSQNPRHKITKRGQNVTFRCDPISEHNRLYWYRQTLGQGPEFLTYFQNEAQLEKSRLLSDRFSAERPKGSFSTLEIQRTEQGDSAMYLCASSLSGTPPYNEQFFGPGTRLTVL.

The chain combines TRBV5-5 with TRBJ1-5, with D maybe TRBD1 (6 bases). Per the germline V gene, CDR1 is SGHKS and CDR2 is YYEKEE (reference sequence). V lost 2 bases and J 4 bases, leaving 13 bases between the germline ends. This CDR3 has 15 residues. The CDR3 is CASSFLGGGNQPQHF. CDR3 sequence (DNA): TGTGCCAGCAGCTTTTTGGGAGGGGGTAATCAGCCCCAGCATTTT.

The chain uses TRBV7-3 and TRBJ1-2, with 9 bases fitting TRBD1. The V gene end was trimmed by 5 bases and the J gene end by 7 bases; junction bases not matched to a gene: 14. The CDR3 totals 16 residues. Germline lookup yields CDR1 SGHTA and CDR2 FQGTGA. CDR3 region: CASSTKGTGDRAGYTF. The CDR3 region has the DNA TGTGCCAGCAGCACCAAAGGAACCGGGGACAGGGCTGGCTACACCTTC.

This chain uses TRBV7-2 with TRBJ1-5; the match to TRBD1 covers 7 bases. CDR1 is SGHTA, CDR2 FQGNSA, per germline. V trimming: 5 bases; J trimming: 1 base; junction bases outside the gene matches: 5. The CDR3 runs to 15 residues. This chain's CDR3 is CASSARQGSNQPQHF. CDR3 coding DNA: TGTGCCAGCAGCGCTCGACAGGGAAGCAATCAGCCCCAGCATTTT.

The chain employs TRBV15 and TRBJ1-5, with D perhaps matching TRBD1 (6 bases). Germline V lookup: CDR1 LNHNV, CDR2 YYDKDF (reference sequence). Trimming pared 4 bases from V and 3 bases from J, leaving 13 bases between. The CDR3 loop spans 15 amino acids. For the CDR3, the DNA is TGTGCCACCAGCATGTTGGACAGACTCAATCAGCCCCAGCATTTT. It translates to CATSMLDRLNQPQHF.

The chain recombines TRBV18 with TRBJ2-7; weak D call: TRBD2 (6 bases). V lost 8 bases, J lost 5 bases, and 19 bases lay in between. From germline, CDR1 is KGHSH and CDR2 LQKENI. The CDR3 is 14 amino acids. The CDR3: CASRHGTSVDEQYF. The CDR3 bases are TGTGCCAGCCGCCATGGGACTTCAGTGGACGAGCAGTACTTC. Drawing the rest from reference TRBV18 and TRBJ2-7, the complete variable domain is NAGVMQNPRHLVRRRGQEARLRCSPMKGHSHVYWYRQLPEEGLKFMVYLQKENIIDESGMPKERFSAEFPKEGPSILRIQQVVRGDSAAYFCASRHGTSVDEQYFGPGTRLTVT.

Only one count was recorded for this clone. V gene TRBV7-9 combines with J gene TRBJ2-6; D unresolved. The length of the CDR3 is 13 residues. CDR1 and CDR2 (germline): SEHNR, FQNEAQ (reference sequence). Trimming pared 6 bases from V and 0 bases from J, leaving 3 bases between. The CDR3 sequence is CASRTSGANVLTF. The CDR3 DNA is TGTGCCAGCAGGACCTCTGGGGCCAACGTCCTGACTTTC.

This clone was detected only once. The chain has TRBV6-1 and TRBJ1-5; no firm D call. The CDR3 consists of 12 residues. Germline CDR1 MNHNS, CDR2 SASEGT. Trimming took off 3 bases at V and 6 bases at J, with 6 bases between the two ends. CDR3 sequence (DNA): TGTGCCAGCAGTGAGTTCGGTCAGCCCCAGCATTTT. As protein: CASSEFGQPQHF.

V usage is TRBV14 and J usage is TRBJ2-7, with D maybe TRBD1 (5 bases). The CDR3 has 18 residues. V lost 3 bases and J lost 7, with 28 bases in between. Looked up from germline, CDR1 is SGHDN and CDR2 is FVKESK. This chain's CDR3 is CASSHLARGSGYLREQYF. Written as DNA, the CDR3 is TGTGCCAGCAGCCATCTCGCAAGGGGCTCCGGATACCTTAGGGAGCAGTACTTC.

The J gene is TRBJ2-5, the V gene TRBV7-9; the D gene is possibly TRBD2 (6 bases). Germline CDR1 SEHNR, CDR2 FQNEAQ (reference sequence). The V end was cut by 1 base, the J end by 2 bases, with 17 bases between. CDR3 size: 17 residues. The CDR3 bases are TGTGCCAGCAGCTTAGGGGCCGGGACTTTGATACAAGAGACCCAGTACTTC. Encoded protein: CASSLGAGTLIQETQYF.

The gene calls are TRBV3-1 (or the pseudogene TRBV3-2) and TRBJ1-2; D possibly corresponds to TRBD1 (5 bases). The CDR3 is 18 amino acids. CDR1 and CDR2 from the germline V gene are LGHDT and YNNKEL (reference sequence). Trimming took 4 bases from V and 5 from J, leaving 26 bases between them. CDR3 bases: TGTGCCAGCAGCCGAAATCCTATCACAGGTTCCCTCTATTATGGCTACACCTTC. Its protein is CASSRNPITGSLYYGYTF.

The gene calls are TRBV7-9 and TRBJ2-7; 7 bases map to TRBD2. Germline V gene sequence: CDR1 SEHNR, CDR2 FQNEAQ (reference sequence). Trimming took 0 bases from V and 6 from J; bases not matched to a gene: 14. The CDR3 length is 17 residues. CDR3 bases: TGTGCCAGCAGCTTAGCACACCGGGAGGTACCAAGTTCCGAGCAGTACTTC. This sequence encodes CASSLAHREVPSSEQYF.

Here the CDR3 DNA reads TGTGCCAGCGTAGGCGGACAAGTAAGCAATCAGCCCCAGCATTTT. This translates into CASVGGQVSNQPQHF. The rearrangement joins TRBV5-8 to TRBJ1-5; D perhaps matches TRBD1 (5 bases). Trimming took off 7 bases at V and 1 base at J, with 15 bases between the two ends. Germline V gene lookup returns CDR1 SGHTS and CDR2 YDEGEE. The CDR3 length is 15 residues.

The rearrangement joins TRBV28 to TRBJ1-4; D perhaps matches TRBD1 (5 bases). Trimming stripped 5 bases from V and 7 bases from J, with 14 bases between. Germline V gene data show CDR1 as MDHEN and CDR2 as SYDVKM. This CDR3 is built from 14 residues. CDR3 protein: CASSPPGLGEKLFF. As DNA, the CDR3 is TGTGCCAGCAGTCCCCCGGGGCTGGGTGAAAAACTGTTTTTT. Full variable domain (outside the CDR3, taken from reference TRBV28 and TRBJ1-4): DVKVTQSSRYLVKRTGEKVFLECVQDMDHENMFWYRQDPGLGLRLIYFSYDVKMKEKGDIPEGYSVSREKKERFSLILESASTNQTSMYLCASSPPGLGEKLFFGSGTQLSVL.

The chain combines TRBV2 with TRBJ2-7; D unresolved. The CDR3 consists of 13 residues. Germline V gives CDR1 SNHLY, CDR2 FYNNEI. Trimming took off 4 bases at V and 1 base at J, with 8 bases between the two ends. DNA for the CDR3: TGTGCCAGCAGTGGAGACCCTTCCTACGAGCAGTACTTC. It codes for CASSGDPSYEQYF.

V usage is TRBV4-2 and J usage is TRBJ2-1, with D unclear. Germline values: CDR1 LGHNA, CDR2 YNFKEQ. CDR3 length: 15 residues. V lost 0 bases, J lost 6 bases, and 12 bases lay in between. The CDR3 here is CASSQDKSSPNEQFF. As DNA, the CDR3 is TGTGCCAGCAGCCAAGATAAGTCGTCTCCCAATGAGCAGTTCTTC.

The CDR3 DNA reads TGTGCCAGCAGCCGTTTGCCGAACACCGGGGAGCTGTTTTTT. This encodes CASSRLPNTGELFF. The rearrangement uses TRBV7-7 and TRBJ2-2; D is uncertain. Deletions cut 5 bases from V and 0 bases from J, with 7 bases between. The germline gives CDR1 SSHAT, CDR2 FNYEAQ (reference sequence). The CDR3 sequence is 14 residues long.

The chain carries TRBV25-1 and TRBJ1-4, with unresolved D. CDR3 length: 14 residues. V gave up 4 bases and J gave up 5 bases, with 11 bases separating them. Germline lookup yields CDR1 MGHDK and CDR2 SYGVNS. CDR3 region: CASSALPWNEKLFF. DNA of the CDR3: TGTGCCAGCAGTGCCCTTCCCTGGAATGAAAAACTGTTTTTT.